This TCR beta chain was sequenced for a study of cytomegalovirus exposure and HLA in healthy donors. The CDR3 has 13 residues. The V gene lost 1 base and the J gene lost 7 bases, with 6 bases spanning the gap. Germline V gene sequence: CDR1 SGHNT, CDR2 YYREEE (reference sequence). Concerning this clone: The antigen is not known.

Overall study results and limits: Most likely, a cluster of highly shared sequence variants arose as a sequencing artifact. Common viral pathogens seemed to be connected with several of the most significant clusters, according to a later analysis. Most TCR beta V segments were productive about 87% or about 30% of the time in an earlier analysis.

13 Jbeta primers and 60 Vbeta primers were used for the PCR. Some clones are missing from TCRdb's copy, which holds only in-frame ones; the method was immunoSEQ multiplex PCR. This sample yields about 200,000 clones, of which 60% to 80% are seen a single time; roughly 3% belongs to the top ten. The sequencing input was PBMCs. The J gene is TRBJ1-6, the V gene TRBV5-4, with no clear D. This TCR was recovered from a woman aged 25-40 years in good health and CMV-seronegative. This CDR3 reads CASSLRPNSPLHF. The CDR3 bases are TGTGCCAGCAGCTTGCGTCCCAATTCACCCCTCCACTTT.